The clone carrying this T cell receptor beta chain was counted many times. The antigen is unknown. Molecular barcoding with unique molecular identifiers was used for the TCRbeta library. One entry per CDR3 protein results from TCRdb running MiXCR on the PCR reads. The sample lists about 280,000 distinct CDR3 sequences, roughly 12% occurring once. The CDR3 spans 15 residues. V gave up 5 bases and J gave up 15 bases; unmatched junction bases: 17. This record comes from a study of T-cell reconstitution after alpha-beta-depleted transplantation in children. Notes on the study in general: Some patients showed high day-60 TCRbeta diversity, which derived from surviving recipient T cells and thymic progenitors. As was reported, about two months after transplant, alpha-beta T cells came from several hundred expanded graft clones. T cells produced anew were the main source of T-cell counts and diversity one year after transplant.

This rearrangement joins TRBV23-1 to TRBJ2-4; 9 positions agree with TRBD1. TRBV23-1 falls under the ORF class, with uncertain function. The sample was peripheral blood, taken 180 days after TCRalphabeta/CD19-depleted stem cell transplant. The sequence was obtained from a male patient aged 2 to 10 who had a stem cell transplant for chronic granulomatous disease, so the T cells may come from the graft donor. The CDR3 nucleotides are TGCGCCAGCAGTAATAAGGACAGGGGTTCCCCCTGGTCGTACTTC. It codes for CASSNKDRGSPWSYF.